The 3 T cell receptor beta chains below were found in one sample sequenced in a study of breast tumors, draining lymph nodes, adjacent tissues. MiXCR was run by TCRdb on the multiplex PCR reads, yielding one entry per CDR3 protein. This sample has about 270,000 distinct CDR3 sequences, with around 31% found just once. Samples came from axillary lymph nodes draining the breast cancer. What was sequenced was axillary lymph node tissue. The receptors here all came from a female donor with breast cancer. Some clones in this sample may be carry-over from other donors' samples.

This clonotype was observed many times. This chain connects TRBV2 to TRBJ2-5; perhaps TRBD1 as D (6 bases). The CDR3 sequence is 15 residues long. The V end was cut by 5 bases, the J end by 2 bases, with 15 bases between. Germline V gives CDR1 SNHLY, CDR2 FYNNEI. CDR3 region: CASSSTGTPQETQYF. In nucleotides, the CDR3 is TGTGCCAGCAGTTCCACCGGGACACCTCAAGAGACCCAGTACTTC.

This chain connects TRBV19 to TRBJ1-1, with 7 bases matching TRBD1. The CDR3 length is 13 residues. J gave up 7 bases and V 4 bases, and 6 bases lay outside the gene matches. Germline V gene data show CDR1 as LNHDA and CDR2 as SQIVND (reference sequence). The CDR3 spells CASSNRGPDEAFF. The CDR3 bases are TGTGCCAGTAGTAACAGGGGTCCGGATGAAGCTTTCTTT.

This clonotype has ten or more counts. The V and J genes are TRBV5-1 and TRBJ2-3, with D maybe TRBD1 (6 bases). This CDR3 is 15 amino acids long. V lost 2 bases to trimming and J lost 2 bases, with 12 bases between them. Germline V gene data show CDR1 as SGHRS and CDR2 as YFSETQ. The CDR3, as DNA: TGCGCCAGCAGCTTTGACAGGACCCTCACAGATACGCAGTATTTT. This codes for CASSFDRTLTDTQYF.